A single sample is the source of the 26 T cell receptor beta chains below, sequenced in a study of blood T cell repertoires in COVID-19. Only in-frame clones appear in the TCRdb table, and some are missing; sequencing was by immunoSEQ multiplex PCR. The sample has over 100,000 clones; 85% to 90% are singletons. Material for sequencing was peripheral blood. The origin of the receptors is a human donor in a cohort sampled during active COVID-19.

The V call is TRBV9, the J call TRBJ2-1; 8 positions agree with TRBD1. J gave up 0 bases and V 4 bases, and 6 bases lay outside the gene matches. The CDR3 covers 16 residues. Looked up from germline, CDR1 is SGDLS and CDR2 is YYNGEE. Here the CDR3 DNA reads TGTGCCAGCAGCAAACAGGGGGTGAGCTCCTACAATGAGCAGTTCTTC. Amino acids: CASSKQGVSSYNEQFF.

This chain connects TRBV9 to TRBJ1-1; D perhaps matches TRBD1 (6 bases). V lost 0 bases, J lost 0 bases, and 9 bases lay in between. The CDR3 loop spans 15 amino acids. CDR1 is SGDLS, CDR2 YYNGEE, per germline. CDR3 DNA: TGTGCCAGCAGCGTAGAGGGGGGGATGAACACTGAAGCTTTCTTT. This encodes CASSVEGGMNTEAFF.

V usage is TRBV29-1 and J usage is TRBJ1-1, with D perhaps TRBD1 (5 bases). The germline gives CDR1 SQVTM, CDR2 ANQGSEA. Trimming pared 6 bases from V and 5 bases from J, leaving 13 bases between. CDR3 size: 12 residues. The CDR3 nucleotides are TGCAGCGTCGGGGGAGTCTCGACTGAAGCTTTCTTT. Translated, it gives CSVGGVSTEAFF. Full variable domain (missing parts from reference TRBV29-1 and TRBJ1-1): SAVISQKPSRDICQRGTSLTIQCQVDSQVTMMFWYRQQPGQSLTLIATANQGSEATYESGFVIDKFPISRPNLTFSTLTVSNMSPEDSSIYLCSVGGVSTEAFFGQGTRLTVV.

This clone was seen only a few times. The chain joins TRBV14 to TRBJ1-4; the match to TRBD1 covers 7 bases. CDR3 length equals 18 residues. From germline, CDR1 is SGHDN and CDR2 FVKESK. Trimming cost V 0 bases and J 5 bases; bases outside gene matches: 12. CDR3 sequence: CASSQETAGYRGNEKLFF. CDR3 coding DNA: TGTGCCAGCAGCCAAGAAACTGCCGGATACAGGGGAAATGAAAAACTGTTTTTT. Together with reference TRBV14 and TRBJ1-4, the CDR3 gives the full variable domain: EAGVTQFPSHSVIEKGQTVTLRCDPISGHDNLYWYRRVMGKEIKFLLHFVKESKQDESGMPNNRFLAERTGGTYSTLKVQPAELEDSGVYFCASSQETAGYRGNEKLFFGSGTQLSVL.

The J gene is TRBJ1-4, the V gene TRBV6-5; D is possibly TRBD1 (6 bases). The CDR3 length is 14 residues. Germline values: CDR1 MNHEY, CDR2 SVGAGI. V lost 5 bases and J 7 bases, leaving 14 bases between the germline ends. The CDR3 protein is CASSPFMGAEKLFF. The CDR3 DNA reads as TGTGCCAGCAGTCCCTTTATGGGGGCTGAAAAACTGTTTTTT.

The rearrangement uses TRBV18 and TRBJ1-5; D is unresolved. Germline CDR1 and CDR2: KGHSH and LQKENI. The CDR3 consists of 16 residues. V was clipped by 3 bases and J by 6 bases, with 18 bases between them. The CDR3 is CASSPDGQVEGQPQHF. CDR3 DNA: TGTGCCAGCTCACCTGATGGTCAGGTTGAGGGTCAGCCCCAGCATTTT. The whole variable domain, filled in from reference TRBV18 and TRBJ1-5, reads NAGVMQNPRHLVRRRGQEARLRCSPMKGHSHVYWYRQLPEEGLKFMVYLQKENIIDESGMPKERFSAEFPKEGPSILRIQQVVRGDSAAYFCASSPDGQVEGQPQHFGDGTRLSIL.

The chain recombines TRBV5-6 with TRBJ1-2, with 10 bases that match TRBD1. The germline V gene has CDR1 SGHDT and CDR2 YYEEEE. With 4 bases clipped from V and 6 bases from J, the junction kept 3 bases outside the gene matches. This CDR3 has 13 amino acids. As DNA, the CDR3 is TGTGCCAGCAGCAGGGACAGGGGACATGGCTACACCTTC. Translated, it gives CASSRDRGHGYTF.

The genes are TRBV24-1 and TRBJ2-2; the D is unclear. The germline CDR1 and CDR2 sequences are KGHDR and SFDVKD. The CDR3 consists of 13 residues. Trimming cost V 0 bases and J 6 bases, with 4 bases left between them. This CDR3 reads CATSDLGPGELFF. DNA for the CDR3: TGTGCCACCAGTGATTTGGGGCCCGGGGAGCTGTTTTTT.

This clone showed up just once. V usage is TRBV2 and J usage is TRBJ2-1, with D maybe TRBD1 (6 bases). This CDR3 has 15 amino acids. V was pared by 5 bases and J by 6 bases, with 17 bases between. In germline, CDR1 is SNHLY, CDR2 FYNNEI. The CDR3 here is CASSTDRLWSNEQFF. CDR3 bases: TGTGCCAGCAGTACGGACAGACTTTGGTCCAATGAGCAGTTCTTC.

In DNA, the CDR3 is TGTGCCAGCAGCCCGGGGGTCGGACTGGAGACAATCAGGGGCTGGTATCTCGGGGAAGCTTTCTTT. Its protein product is CASSPGVGLETIRGWYLGEAFF. This chain joins TRBV6-2 or TRBV6-3 and TRBJ1-1, with D possibly being TRBD1 (6 bases). The ends were cut back, 6 bases at V and 8 bases at J, with 43 bases in the middle. The CDR3 is 22 amino acids. Germline V lookup: CDR1 MNHEY, CDR2 SVGEGT.

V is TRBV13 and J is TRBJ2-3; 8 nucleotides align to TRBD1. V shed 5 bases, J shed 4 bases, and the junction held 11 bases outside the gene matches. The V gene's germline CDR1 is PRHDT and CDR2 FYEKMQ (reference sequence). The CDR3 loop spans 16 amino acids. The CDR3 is CASSKPTGQGSDTQYF. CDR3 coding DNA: TGTGCCAGCAGCAAACCCACTGGACAGGGTTCAGATACGCAGTATTTT.

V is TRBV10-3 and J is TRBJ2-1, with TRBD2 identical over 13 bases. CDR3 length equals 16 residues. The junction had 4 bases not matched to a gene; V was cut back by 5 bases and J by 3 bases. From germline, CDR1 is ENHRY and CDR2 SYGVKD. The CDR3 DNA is TGTGCCATCAGTAAGGGGACTAGCGGGGACTACAATGAGCAGTTCTTC. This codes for CAISKGTSGDYNEQFF.

CDR3 in amino acids: CASSIGRHIQETQYF. The DNA for the CDR3 is TGTGCCAGTAGTATAGGGCGGCACATCCAAGAGACCCAGTACTTC. The chain joins TRBV19 to TRBJ2-5; D is ambiguous. Trimming removed 1 base at V and 1 base at J, with 10 bases between. The CDR3 is made up of 15 amino acids. Germline V gene sequence: CDR1 LNHDA, CDR2 SQIVND (reference sequence).

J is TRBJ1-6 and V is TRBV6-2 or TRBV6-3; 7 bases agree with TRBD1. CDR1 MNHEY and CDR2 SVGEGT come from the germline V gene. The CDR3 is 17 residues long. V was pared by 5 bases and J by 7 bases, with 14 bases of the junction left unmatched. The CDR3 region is CASSRETGTARNSPLHF. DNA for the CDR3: TGTGCCAGCAGTAGGGAGACAGGGACAGCGAGGAATTCACCCCTCCACTTT.

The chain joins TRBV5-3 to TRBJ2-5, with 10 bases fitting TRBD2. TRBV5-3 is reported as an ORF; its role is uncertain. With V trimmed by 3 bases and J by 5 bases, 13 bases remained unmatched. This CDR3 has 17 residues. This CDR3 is CARSSPHSGRRKETQYF. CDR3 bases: TGTGCCAGAAGCTCACCCCATAGCGGGAGGCGGAAGGAGACCCAGTACTTC.

CDR3 residues: CASSLAGGDANTGELFF. The CDR3 coding sequence is TGTGCCAGCAGCTTAGCGGGAGGGGACGCGAACACCGGGGAGCTGTTTTTT. The chain uses TRBV7-2 and TRBJ2-2, with TRBD2 matching over 7 bases. Trimming took 0 bases from V and 0 from J; bases not matched to a gene: 4. The length of the CDR3 is 17 residues. Germline V CDR1 and CDR2: SGHTA, FQGNSA.

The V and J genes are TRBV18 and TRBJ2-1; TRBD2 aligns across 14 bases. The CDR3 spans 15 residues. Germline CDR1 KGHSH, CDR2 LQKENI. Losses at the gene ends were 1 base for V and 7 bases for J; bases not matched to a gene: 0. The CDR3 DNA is TGTGCCAGCTCACCACGGACTAGCGGGAGGAATGAGCAGTTCTTC. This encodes CASSPRTSGRNEQFF.

CDR3 coding DNA: TGTGCCTGGAGTGCGGTGGGCTCACCCCTCCACTTT. As protein: CAWSAVGSPLHF. V usage is TRBV30 and J usage is TRBJ1-6, with no clear D. V was pared by 1 base and J by 10 bases, with 8 bases between. The CDR3 is made up of 12 amino acids. Germline assignment: CDR1 GTSNPN and CDR2 SVGIG (reference sequence).

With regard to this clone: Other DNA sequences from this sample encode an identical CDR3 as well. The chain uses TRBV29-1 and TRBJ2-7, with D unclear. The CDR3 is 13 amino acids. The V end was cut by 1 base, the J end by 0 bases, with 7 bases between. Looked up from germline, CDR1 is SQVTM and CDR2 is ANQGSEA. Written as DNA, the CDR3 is TGCAGCGTTGAAGGGCAGGCCTCCTACGAGCAGTACTTC. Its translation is CSVEGQASYEQYF.

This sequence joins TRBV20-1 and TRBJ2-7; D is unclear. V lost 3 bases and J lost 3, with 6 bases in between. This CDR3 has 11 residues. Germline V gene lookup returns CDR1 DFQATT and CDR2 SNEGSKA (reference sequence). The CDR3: CSASPYYEQYF. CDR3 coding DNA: TGCAGTGCTAGTCCCTACTACGAGCAGTACTTC.

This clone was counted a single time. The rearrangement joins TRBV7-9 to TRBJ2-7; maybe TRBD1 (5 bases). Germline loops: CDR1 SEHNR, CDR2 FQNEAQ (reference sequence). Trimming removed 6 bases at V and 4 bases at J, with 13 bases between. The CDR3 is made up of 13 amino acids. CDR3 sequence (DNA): TGTGCCAGCAGTTCTCCGACAGAATACGAGCAGTACTTC. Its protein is CASSSPTEYEQYF. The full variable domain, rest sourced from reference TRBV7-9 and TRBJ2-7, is DTGVSQNPRHKITKRGQNVTFRCDPISEHNRLYWYRQTLGQGPEFLTYFQNEAQLEKSRLLSDRFSAERPKGSFSTLEIQRTEQGDSAMYLCASSSPTEYEQYFGPGTRLTVT.

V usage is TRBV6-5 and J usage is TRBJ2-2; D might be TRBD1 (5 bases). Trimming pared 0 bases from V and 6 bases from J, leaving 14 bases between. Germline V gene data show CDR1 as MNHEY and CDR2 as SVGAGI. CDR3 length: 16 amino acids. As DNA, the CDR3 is TGTGCCAGCAGTTACTCCGCCAGGGCTCGAGCCGGGGAGCTGTTTTTT. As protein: CASSYSARARAGELFF.

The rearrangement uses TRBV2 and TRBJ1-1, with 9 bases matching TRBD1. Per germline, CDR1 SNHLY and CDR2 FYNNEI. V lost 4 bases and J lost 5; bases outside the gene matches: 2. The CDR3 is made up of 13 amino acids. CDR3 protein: CASSGQGGTEAFF. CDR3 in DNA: TGTGCCAGCAGTGGACAGGGGGGGACTGAAGCTTTCTTT.

The CDR3 loop reads CASSQEGTGLFSGYTF. In nucleotides, the CDR3 is TGCGCCAGCAGCCAAGAAGGAACAGGGCTTTTTTCTGGCTACACCTTC. J is TRBJ1-2 and V is TRBV4-3; D might be TRBD1 (6 bases). Looked up from germline, CDR1 is LGHNA and CDR2 is YSLEER. CDR3 length: 16 amino acids. V was trimmed by 0 bases and J by 7 bases, leaving 18 bases between them.

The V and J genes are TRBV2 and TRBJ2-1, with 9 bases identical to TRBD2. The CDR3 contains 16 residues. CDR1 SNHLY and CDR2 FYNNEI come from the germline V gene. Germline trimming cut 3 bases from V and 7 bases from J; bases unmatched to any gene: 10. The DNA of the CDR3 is TGTGCCAGCAGTGACAGGTCTAGCGGGATGCGGAATGAGCAGTTCTTC. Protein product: CASSDRSSGMRNEQFF.

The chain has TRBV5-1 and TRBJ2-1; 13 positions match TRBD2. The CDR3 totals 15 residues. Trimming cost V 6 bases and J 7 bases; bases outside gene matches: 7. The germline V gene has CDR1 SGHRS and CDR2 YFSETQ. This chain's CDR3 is CASTSLAGGQNEQFF. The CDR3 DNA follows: TGCGCCAGCACCTCACTAGCGGGAGGGCAGAATGAGCAGTTCTTC. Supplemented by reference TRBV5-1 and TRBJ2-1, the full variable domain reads KAGVTQTPRYLIKTRGQQVTLSCSPISGHRSVSWYQQTPGQGLQFLFEYFSETQRNKGNFPGRFSGRQFSNSRSEMNVSTLELGDSALYLCASTSLAGGQNEQFFGPGTRLTVL.